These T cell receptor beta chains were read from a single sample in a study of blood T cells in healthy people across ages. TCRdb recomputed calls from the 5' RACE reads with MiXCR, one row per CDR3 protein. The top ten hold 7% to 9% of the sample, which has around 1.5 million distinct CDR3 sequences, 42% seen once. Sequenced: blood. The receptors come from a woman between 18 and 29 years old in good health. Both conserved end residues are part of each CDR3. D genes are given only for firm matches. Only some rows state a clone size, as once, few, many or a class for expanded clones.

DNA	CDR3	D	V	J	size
TGTGCCATCAGGGAACTAGCGGGGGGCTTTACAGATACGCAGTATTTT	CAIRELAGGFTDTQYF	TRBD2	TRBV10-3	TRBJ2-3	few
TGTGCCAGCAGTTTTTTCGGGGGGTCCTACGAGCAGTACTTC	CASSFFGGSYEQYF	TRBD2	TRBV28	TRBJ2-7	.
TGTGCCAGCAGTCCGAATAGCGGGGGGAGTTCAGATACGCAGTATTTT	CASSPNSGGSSDTQYF	TRBD2	TRBV28	TRBJ2-3	many
TGTGCCAGCTCCCCACGCCGGGACCACTATGGCTACACCTTC	CASSPRRDHYGYTF	.	TRBV18	TRBJ1-2	.
TGTGCCAGCAGCCCCTACAATTACAATGAGCAGTTCTTC	CASSPYNYNEQFF	.	TRBV7-9	TRBJ2-1	.
TGCAGTGCTAGAGATAGCGGGATATTAACCCAGTACTTC	CSARDSGILTQYF	TRBD2	TRBV20-1	TRBJ2-5	few
TGTGCCAGCAGCCAGGCAGGGCAAGGGAATGAGCAGTTCTTC	CASSQAGQGNEQFF	.	TRBV3-1	TRBJ2-1	few
TGTGCCAGCAAGCCAGGCTCTGGGGCCAACGTCCTGACTTTC	CASKPGSGANVLTF	.	TRBV2	TRBJ2-6	.
TGTGCCAGCAGTATACACAGGGTCTCTATAGTGCGAGTGGATGAGCAGTTCTTC	CASSIHRVSIVRVDEQFF	.	TRBV6-5	TRBJ2-1	few
TGTGCCACCAGTGATGAAGACTCCTACAATGAGCAGTTCTTC	CATSDEDSYNEQFF	.	TRBV24-1	TRBJ2-1	few
TGTGCCAGCGGTTCAGCAGGGTCGCCCAAAAACATTCAGTACTTC	CASGSAGSPKNIQYF	.	TRBV27	TRBJ2-4	.
TGTGCCAGCACCCTCCGGGGCAGGGGAATTGTACGCTATGGCTACACCTTC	CASTLRGRGIVRYGYTF	.	TRBV21-1	TRBJ1-2	.
TGTGCCAGCAGCAAAGTAACCGGGACACATGACAATGAGCAGTTCTTC	CASSKVTGTHDNEQFF	.	TRBV21-1	TRBJ2-1	.
TGTGCCAGCAGTTACTCGAGTTTGAACACCGGGGAGCTGTTTTTT	CASSYSSLNTGELFF	.	TRBV6-5	TRBJ2-2	.
TGCGCCAGCAGCCCCGCCGGGGGCGACTACAATGAGCAGTTCTTC	CASSPAGGDYNEQFF	.	TRBV5-1	TRBJ2-1	.
TGTGCCATCACCCCGGGACAGGGTCTTTACGAGCAGTACTTC	CAITPGQGLYEQYF	TRBD1	TRBV10-3	TRBJ2-7	few
TGTGCCAGCAGTTCACAGGGTTTTGAGACCCAGTACTTC	CASSSQGFETQYF	.	TRBV27	TRBJ2-5	few
TGTGCCAGCAGGAGGGCGGACGAGCAGTACTTC	CASRRADEQYF	.	TRBV2	TRBJ2-7	few
TGTGCCAGCAGCCCACAGGTTTTCACCGGGGAGCTGTTTTTT	CASSPQVFTGELFF	.	TRBV7-2	TRBJ2-2	few
TGCAGTGCTCCTCAGGAAGATACGCAGTATTTT	CSAPQEDTQYF	.	TRBV20-1	TRBJ2-3	few
TGCAGTGCTAGACCACTAGGACAGACTCTAGTGGGTTCACCCCTCCACTTT	CSARPLGQTLVGSPLHF	.	TRBV20-1	TRBJ1-6	.
TGTGCCAGCAGGCTCCGGGACTCGACTAACTATGGCTACACCTTC	CASRLRDSTNYGYTF	.	TRBV6-5	TRBJ1-2	.
TGTGCCAGCAGTTTAAGGACTAGCGGTTACTACGAGCAGTACTTC	CASSLRTSGYYEQYF	TRBD2	TRBV2	TRBJ2-7	.
TGTGCCAGCAGCTTAAGCCGCGGGGACAATGAGCAGTTCTTC	CASSLSRGDNEQFF	.	TRBV7-3	TRBJ2-1	.
TGCAGTGCTAGAGTCGGAGGACAGAACACTGAAGCTTTCTTT	CSARVGGQNTEAFF	.	TRBV20-1	TRBJ1-1	.
TGTGCCAGCAGTGAAGCGTTCTACCCTTACCGGTATTTT	CASSEAFYPYRYF	.	TRBV6-1	TRBJ2-3	.
TGTGCCATCAGTGAAGCGGGGAGCGCCTACAATGAGCAGTTCTTC	CAISEAGSAYNEQFF	TRBD2	TRBV10-3	TRBJ2-1	.
TGCAGTGCCATAAGACTGGGGGGGGATAATGAAAAACTGTTTTTT	CSAIRLGGDNEKLFF	.	TRBV20-1	TRBJ1-4	.
TGCGCCAGCTTGGGACAGTTGAACACCGGGGAGCTGTTTTTT	CASLGQLNTGELFF	TRBD1	TRBV5-1	TRBJ2-2	.
TGCGCCAGCAGCCAAGAGGGTCGACTAGCGAGTAATGAGCAGTTCTTC	CASSQEGRLASNEQFF	TRBD2	TRBV4-1	TRBJ2-1	few
TGTGCCAGCAGCCAAGATCGTAAGACTAGCGGACTATCGGGTGAGCAGTACTTC	CASSQDRKTSGLSGEQYF	TRBD2	TRBV4-2	TRBJ2-5	once
TGCAGTGCTCAAACTGCGACTAGCGGCAAAAACATTCAGTACTTC	CSAQTATSGKNIQYF	TRBD2	TRBV20-1	TRBJ2-4	.
TGTGCCAGCAGCTTACTCACCGGGACAGGGGGCGAATACAATGAGCAGTTCTTC	CASSLLTGTGGEYNEQFF	TRBD1	TRBV7-8	TRBJ2-1	.
TGTGCCAGCAGTGAAGGGGTCGGCAGGCCGCACACTGAAGCTTTCTTT	CASSEGVGRPHTEAFF	.	TRBV25-1	TRBJ1-1	.
TGTGCCAGCAGCGCCCGACGGGGGTACTACAATGAGCAGTTCTTC	CASSARRGYYNEQFF	.	TRBV12-3/TRBV12-4	TRBJ2-1	.
TGTGCCAGCAGCCAGGGGATCTATGGCTACACCTTC	CASSQGIYGYTF	.	TRBV3-1	TRBJ1-2	.
TGTGCCAGCAGCCAATCGGGCAGCGGGGGGGCCTACAATGAGCAGTACTTC	CASSQSGSGGAYNEQYF	TRBD2	TRBV16	TRBJ2-7	few
TGTGCCAGCAGTTGTTCGCGGGGCCCTGGGGATACGCAGTATTTT	CASSCSRGPGDTQYF	.	TRBV12-3/TRBV12-4	TRBJ2-3	.
TGTGCCACAAGTGATGCAGGGGGCCGCAATGAGCAGTTCTTC	CATSDAGGRNEQFF	TRBD1	TRBV24-1	TRBJ2-1	once
TGCACCAGCAGTAAGTCTCGGGGACTACCTAACTATGGCTACACCTTC	CTSSKSRGLPNYGYTF	.	TRBV10-2	TRBJ1-2	.
TGCAGTGCTAGAGACAAGACTAGCGAACTGAGGGATACGCAGTATTTT	CSARDKTSELRDTQYF	TRBD2	TRBV20-1	TRBJ2-3	few
TGCAGTGCTGAGCCAGGGGGCGTTAGTAAGAACACAGATACGCAGTATTTT	CSAEPGGVSKNTDTQYF	TRBD1	TRBV20-1	TRBJ2-3	.
TGTGCCAGCAGCCCCCGGACTAGCGGGTTCTCCTACAATGAGCAGTTCTTC	CASSPRTSGFSYNEQFF	TRBD2	TRBV7-2	TRBJ2-1	many
TGTGCCAGCAACGACCTCGTATCTCCCTACGAGCAGTACTTC	CASNDLVSPYEQYF	.	TRBV2	TRBJ2-7	.
TGCGCCAGCAGCTTGGATTCGACAGGGAACGAGCAGTACTTC	CASSLDSTGNEQYF	TRBD1	TRBV5-1	TRBJ2-7	.
TGCGCCAGCAGCCCCGCCCAGAAGAACACTGAAGCTTTCTTT	CASSPAQKNTEAFF	.	TRBV5-1	TRBJ1-1	.
TGTGCCAGCAGCTTACCTGGACGGACCCAAGAGACCCAGTTCTTC	CASSLPGRTQETQFF	.	TRBV7-9	TRBJ2-1	.
TGTGCCAGCAGCAAGGGGACAGGGGGCGCCACTGAAGCTTTCTTT	CASSKGTGGATEAFF	TRBD1	TRBV28	TRBJ1-1	.
TGCGCCAGCAGCTTGGTACAGGGTACCTCTGAAGCTTTCTTT	CASSLVQGTSEAFF	.	TRBV5-1	TRBJ1-1	.
TGTGCCAGCAGCCCACTCGGGGCAGGCAAAGAGACCCAGTACTTC	CASSPLGAGKETQYF	.	TRBV7-3	TRBJ2-5	.
TGTGCCAGCAGGTTGACTAGCGGGGGAGATACGCAGTATTTT	CASRLTSGGDTQYF	TRBD2	TRBV7-2	TRBJ2-3	many
TGTGCCACCAGTGATTTCAGAGCGGGGGACCACAATGAGCAGTTCTTC	CATSDFRAGDHNEQFF	TRBD2	TRBV24-1	TRBJ2-1	.
TGTGCCACCAGCTCTAGCGGGAGTCGGGAGACCCAGTACTTC	CATSSSGSRETQYF	TRBD2	TRBV12-3/TRBV12-4	TRBJ2-5	few
TGTGCCAGCAGCCAAGAACGGCTCGATGAGCAGTTCTTC	CASSQERLDEQFF	.	TRBV4-2	TRBJ2-1	.
TGTGCCAGCAGCCGGGACTTCACAGATACGCAGTATTTT	CASSRDFTDTQYF	.	TRBV7-2	TRBJ2-3	many
TGTGCCAGCACCCCGAGAAGGGATGAGCAGTTCTTC	CASTPRRDEQFF	.	TRBV12-3/TRBV12-4	TRBJ2-1	once
TGTGCCAGCAGCGAAACAGTCTACCACGAGCAGTACTTC	CASSETVYHEQYF	.	TRBV2	TRBJ2-7	.